This record concerns one TCR beta chain sequence. The antigen is unknown. An end of the junction does not agree with germline; a read error may underlie this. These data belong to a study of T cells in Graves' hyperthyroidism and ophthalmopathy. Whole-study findings and limits: Most expanded thyroid clonotypes above 0.001 recurred in blood. Ophthalmopathy cases were set apart from stable hyperthyroidism by a 13 V-J model. Model predictions of ophthalmopathy came a median around 6.5 months before onset.

Ophthalmopathy patients all had a Clinical Activity Score of at least 3, a NOSPECS grade of at least 4 and disease under 3 months old. The CDR3 length is 19 residues. Germline V gene lookup returns CDR1 MNHEY and CDR2 SMNVEV (reference sequence). Amplified regions were TCR beta CDR3 sequences from RNA transcripts. In the first-round RT-PCR of the TCR CDR3, the HTBI primer set was used. TCRdb recomputed calls from the multiplex PCR reads with MiXCR, one row per CDR3 protein. The table records over 400,000 distinct CDR3 sequences, around a fifth of them present only once. The TCR comes from a woman in her 70s with Graves' ophthalmopathy. This chain links TRBV27 with TRBJ2-1; 8 bases align to TRBD1. The sequencing sample was made of blood. CDR3 sequence reads: CASTKNSWTGRSSHNEQFF. The DNA of the CDR3 is TGTGCCAGCACCAAGAACAGTTGGACAGGGAGAAGCTCCCACAATGAGCAGTTCTTC.